This section outlines one T cell receptor (beta chain) sequence together with its context. The record originates from a study of CD8 T cells in Susac syndrome. RNA totalling roughly 0.5 to 1 ug underwent reverse transcription with random hexamers. An immunoSEQ multiplex PCR generated amplified TCR beta CDR3 products spanning 54 Vbeta and 13 Jbeta. From the immunoSEQ multiplex PCR reads, TCRdb called clonotypes with MiXCR, one entry per CDR3 protein. The sample carries 150,000 to 200,000 distinct CDR3 sequences, approximately 96% recorded once. Germline V gives CDR1 SQVTM, CDR2 ANQGSEA. The V end lost 4 bases, the J end lost 5 bases, and 17 bases lay between the germline ends. CDR3 length: 15 amino acids.

Sequenced: CD4+ T cells from PBMCs. This receptor was taken from a human donor with Susac syndrome. The rearrangement links TRBV29-1 to TRBJ1-4; D not certain. The CDR3 reads CSVGGRGSKNEKLFF. CDR3 coding DNA: TGCAGCGTTGGTGGTCGTGGGTCCAAGAATGAAAAACTGTTTTTT.